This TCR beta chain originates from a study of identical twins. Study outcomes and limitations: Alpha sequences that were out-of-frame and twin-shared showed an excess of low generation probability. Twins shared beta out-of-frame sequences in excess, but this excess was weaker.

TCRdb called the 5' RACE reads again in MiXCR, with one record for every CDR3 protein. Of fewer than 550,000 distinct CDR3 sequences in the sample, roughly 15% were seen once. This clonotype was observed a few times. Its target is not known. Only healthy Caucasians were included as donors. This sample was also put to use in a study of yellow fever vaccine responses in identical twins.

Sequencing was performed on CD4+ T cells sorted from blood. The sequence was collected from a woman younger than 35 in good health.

CDR3 loop: CASSTLQGARYNEQFF. CDR3 bases: TGTGCCAGCAGCACATTACAGGGGGCTCGGTACAATGAGCAGTTCTTC. V gene TRBV6-1 combines with J gene TRBJ2-1; 9 nucleotides line up with TRBD1. V was clipped by 6 bases and J by 4 bases; unmatched bases: 10. Germline V lookup: CDR1 MNHNS, CDR2 SASEGT. This CDR3 is 16 amino acids long.